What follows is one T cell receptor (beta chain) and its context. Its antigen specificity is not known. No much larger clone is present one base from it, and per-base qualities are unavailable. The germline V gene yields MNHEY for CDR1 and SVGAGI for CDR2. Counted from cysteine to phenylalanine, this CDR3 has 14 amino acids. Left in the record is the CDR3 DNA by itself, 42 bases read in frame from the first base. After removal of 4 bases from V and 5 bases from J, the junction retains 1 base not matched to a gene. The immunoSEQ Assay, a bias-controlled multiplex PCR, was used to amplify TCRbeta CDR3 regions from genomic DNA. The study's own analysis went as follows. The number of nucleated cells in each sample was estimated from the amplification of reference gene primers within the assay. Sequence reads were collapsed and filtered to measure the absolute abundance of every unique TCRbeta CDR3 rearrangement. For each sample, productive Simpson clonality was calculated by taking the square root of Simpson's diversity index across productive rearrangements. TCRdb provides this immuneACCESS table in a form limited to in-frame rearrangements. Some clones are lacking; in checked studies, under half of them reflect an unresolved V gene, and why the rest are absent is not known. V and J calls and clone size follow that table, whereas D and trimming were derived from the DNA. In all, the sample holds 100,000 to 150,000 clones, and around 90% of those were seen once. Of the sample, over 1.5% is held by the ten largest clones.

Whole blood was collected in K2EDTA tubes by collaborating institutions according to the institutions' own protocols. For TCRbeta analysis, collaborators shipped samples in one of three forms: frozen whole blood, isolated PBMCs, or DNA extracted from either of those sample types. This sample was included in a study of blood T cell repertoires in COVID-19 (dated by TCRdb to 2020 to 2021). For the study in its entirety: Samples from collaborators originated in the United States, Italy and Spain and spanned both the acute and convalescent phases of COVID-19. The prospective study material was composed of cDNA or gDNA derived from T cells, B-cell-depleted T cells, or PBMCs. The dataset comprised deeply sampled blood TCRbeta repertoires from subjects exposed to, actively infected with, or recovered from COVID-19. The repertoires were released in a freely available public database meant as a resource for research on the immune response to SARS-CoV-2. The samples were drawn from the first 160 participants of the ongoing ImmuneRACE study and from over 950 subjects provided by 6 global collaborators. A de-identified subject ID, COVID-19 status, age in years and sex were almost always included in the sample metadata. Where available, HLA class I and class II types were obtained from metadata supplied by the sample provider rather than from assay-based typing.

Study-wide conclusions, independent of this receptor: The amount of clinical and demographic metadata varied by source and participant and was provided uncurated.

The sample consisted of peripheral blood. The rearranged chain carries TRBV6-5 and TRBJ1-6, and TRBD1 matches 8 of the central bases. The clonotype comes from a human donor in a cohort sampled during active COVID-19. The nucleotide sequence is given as TGTGCCAGCAGTTTGGACAGGGATAATTCACCCCTCCACTTT. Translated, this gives CASSLDRDNSPLHF.